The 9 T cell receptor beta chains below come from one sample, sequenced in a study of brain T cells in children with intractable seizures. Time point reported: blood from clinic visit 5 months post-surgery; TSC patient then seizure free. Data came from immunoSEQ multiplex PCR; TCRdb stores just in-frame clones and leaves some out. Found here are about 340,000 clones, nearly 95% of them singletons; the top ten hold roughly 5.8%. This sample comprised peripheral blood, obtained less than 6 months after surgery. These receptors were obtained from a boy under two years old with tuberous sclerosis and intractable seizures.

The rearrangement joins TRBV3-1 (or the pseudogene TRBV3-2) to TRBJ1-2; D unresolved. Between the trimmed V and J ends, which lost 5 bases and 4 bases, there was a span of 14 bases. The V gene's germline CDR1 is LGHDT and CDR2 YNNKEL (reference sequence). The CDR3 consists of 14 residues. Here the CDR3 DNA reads TGTGCCAGCAGCATTCGGGAGACTCTCTATGGCTACACCTTC. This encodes CASSIRETLYGYTF.

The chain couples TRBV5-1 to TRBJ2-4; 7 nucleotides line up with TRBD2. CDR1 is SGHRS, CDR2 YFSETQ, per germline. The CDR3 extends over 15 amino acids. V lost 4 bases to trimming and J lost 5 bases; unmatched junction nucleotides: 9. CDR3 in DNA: TGCGCCAGCAGCATTGGACTAGTTCCCGAAAACATTCAGTACTTC. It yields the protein CASSIGLVPENIQYF.

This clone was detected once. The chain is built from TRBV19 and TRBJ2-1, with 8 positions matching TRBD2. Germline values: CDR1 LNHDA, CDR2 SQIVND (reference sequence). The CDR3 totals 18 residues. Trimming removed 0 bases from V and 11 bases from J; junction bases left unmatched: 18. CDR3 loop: CASSIDGGARSGSKKQFF. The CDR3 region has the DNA TGTGCCAGTAGTATAGATGGGGGGGCGCGGAGCGGGAGCAAGAAGCAGTTCTTC.

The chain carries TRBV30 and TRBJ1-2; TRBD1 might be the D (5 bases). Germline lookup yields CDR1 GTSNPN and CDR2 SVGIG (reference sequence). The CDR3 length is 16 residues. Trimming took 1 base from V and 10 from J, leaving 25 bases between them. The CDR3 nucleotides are TGTGCCTGGAGTGCCTTTCCGCTGGGGGGGGTTGGTGACTACACCTTC. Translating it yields CAWSAFPLGGVGDYTF.

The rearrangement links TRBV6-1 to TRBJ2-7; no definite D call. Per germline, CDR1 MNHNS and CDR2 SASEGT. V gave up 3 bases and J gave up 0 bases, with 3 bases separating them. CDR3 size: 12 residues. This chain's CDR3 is CASSDPSYEQYF. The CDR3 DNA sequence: TGTGCCAGCAGTGATCCCTCCTACGAGCAGTACTTC.

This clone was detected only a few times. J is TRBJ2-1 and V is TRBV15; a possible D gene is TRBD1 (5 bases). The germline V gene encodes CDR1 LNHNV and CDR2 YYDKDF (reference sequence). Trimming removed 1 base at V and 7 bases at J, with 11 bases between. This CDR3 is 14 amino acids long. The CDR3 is CATSRGQGRNEQFF. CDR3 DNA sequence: TGTGCCACCAGCAGAGGGCAGGGTAGAAATGAGCAGTTCTTC.

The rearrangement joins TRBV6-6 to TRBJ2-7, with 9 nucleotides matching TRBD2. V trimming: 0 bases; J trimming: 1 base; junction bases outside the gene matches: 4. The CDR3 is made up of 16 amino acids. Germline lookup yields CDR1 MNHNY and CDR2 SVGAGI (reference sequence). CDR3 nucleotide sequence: TGTGCCAGCAGTTACTCGCCGGGACTAGCATCCTACGAGCAGTACTTC. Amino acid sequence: CASSYSPGLASYEQYF.

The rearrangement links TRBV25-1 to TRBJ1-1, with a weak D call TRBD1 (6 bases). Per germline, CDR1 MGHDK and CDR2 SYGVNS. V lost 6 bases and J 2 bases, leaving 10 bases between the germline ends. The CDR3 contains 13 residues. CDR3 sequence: CASRMGTNTEAFF. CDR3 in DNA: TGTGCCAGCAGGATGGGGACAAACACTGAAGCTTTCTTT.

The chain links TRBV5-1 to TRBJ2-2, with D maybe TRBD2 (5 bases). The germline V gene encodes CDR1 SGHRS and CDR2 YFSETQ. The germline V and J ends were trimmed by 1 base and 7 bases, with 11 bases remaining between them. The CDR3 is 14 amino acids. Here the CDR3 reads CASSLSGGGGELFF. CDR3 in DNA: TGCGCCAGCAGCTTGTCTGGAGGAGGCGGGGAGCTGTTTTTT.